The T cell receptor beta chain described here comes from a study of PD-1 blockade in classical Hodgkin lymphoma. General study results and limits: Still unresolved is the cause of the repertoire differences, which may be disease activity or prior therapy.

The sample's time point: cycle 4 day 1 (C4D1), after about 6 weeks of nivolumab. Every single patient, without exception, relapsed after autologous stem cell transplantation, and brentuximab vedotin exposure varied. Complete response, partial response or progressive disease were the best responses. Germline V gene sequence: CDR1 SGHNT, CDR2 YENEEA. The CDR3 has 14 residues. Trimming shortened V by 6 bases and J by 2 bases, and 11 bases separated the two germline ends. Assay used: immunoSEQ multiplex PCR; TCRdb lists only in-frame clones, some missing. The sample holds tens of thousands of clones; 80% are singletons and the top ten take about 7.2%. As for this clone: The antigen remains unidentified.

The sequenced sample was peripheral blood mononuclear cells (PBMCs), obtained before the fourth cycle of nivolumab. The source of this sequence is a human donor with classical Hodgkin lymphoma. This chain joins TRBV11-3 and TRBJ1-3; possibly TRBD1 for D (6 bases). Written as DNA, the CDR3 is TGTGCCAGCAGTTTGGGACACCCTGGAAACACCATATATTTT. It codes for CASSLGHPGNTIYF.